The 23 T cell receptor beta chains below all came from one sample that was sequenced in a study of T cell responses to AZD1222 COVID-19 vaccine. The data were produced by immunoSEQ multiplex PCR, yet TCRdb's version contains in-frame clones alone and is incomplete. The sample has approximately 160,000 clones, approximately 93% seen once. Source: peripheral blood, taken on day 0 of AZD1222 vaccination. The receptors derive from an adult in good health.

The sample holds one count of this clone. The genes are TRBV4-1 and TRBJ1-4, with D maybe TRBD1 (5 bases). V shed 1 base and J shed 7 bases, with 13 bases lying between them. This CDR3 is 15 amino acids long. Per the germline V gene, CDR1 is MGHRA and CDR2 is YSYEKL. The CDR3 coding sequence is TGCGCCAGCAGCCAAGTGGGGACTCTAAGTGAAAAACTGTTTTTT. This sequence encodes CASSQVGTLSEKLFF.

The chain carries TRBV28 and TRBJ1-1; 7 positions match TRBD1. The V segment lost 5 bases and the J segment 3 bases; nucleotides outside the gene matches: 6. Germline V gene sequence: CDR1 MDHEN, CDR2 SYDVKM. The CDR3 spans 14 residues. The CDR3 sequence is CASSATGEDTEAFF. Here the CDR3 DNA reads TGTGCCAGCAGTGCCACAGGGGAGGACACTGAAGCTTTCTTT.

The chain is built from TRBV19 and TRBJ1-1, with 10 bases lining up with TRBD1. V lost 6 bases and J lost 5; bases outside the gene matches: 6. Germline V CDR1 and CDR2: LNHDA, SQIVND (reference sequence). The CDR3 spans 14 residues. CDR3 nucleotide sequence: TGTGCCAGTAGCCGGACAGGGGGAGTAACTGAAGCTTTCTTT. Translation gives CASSRTGGVTEAFF.

This clone was observed once. V usage is TRBV5-1 and J usage is TRBJ1-3; D gene unclear. Germline lookup yields CDR1 SGHRS and CDR2 YFSETQ. Trimming took off 0 bases at V and 0 bases at J, with 10 bases between the two ends. This CDR3 contains 16 residues. The CDR3 DNA sequence: TGCGCCAGCAGCTTGGGCTCTCACATCTCTGGAAACACCATATATTTT. Protein sequence: CASSLGSHISGNTIYF.

V gene TRBV7-3 combines with J gene TRBJ2-2; D is possibly TRBD2 (5 bases). This CDR3 comprises 16 residues. Germline V gene data show CDR1 as SGHTA and CDR2 as FQGTGA. Trimming cost V 2 bases and J 0 bases, with 10 bases left between them. Here the CDR3 DNA reads TGTGCCAGCAGCTTACGGGGAACCACGAACACCGGGGAGCTGTTTTTT. Protein: CASSLRGTTNTGELFF.

The CDR3 sequence: CASSGRTGTDTQYF. CDR3 bases: TGTGCCAGCAGCGGCCGGACAGGGACAGATACGCAGTATTTT. The chain is built from TRBV9 and TRBJ2-3, with 8 positions matching TRBD1. Germline CDR1 reads SGDLS; CDR2 reads YYNGEE. The length of the CDR3 is 14 residues. V shed 3 bases and J 3 bases; nucleotides not matched to a gene: 3. Full variable domain (rest looked up from reference TRBV9 and TRBJ2-3): DSGVTQTPKHLITATGQRVTLRCSPRSGDLSVYWYQQSLDQGLQFLIQYYNGEERAKGNILERFSAQQFPDLHSELNLSSLELGDSALYFCASSGRTGTDTQYFGPGTRLTVL.

This clone was seen repeatedly, ten times or more. The chain employs TRBV2 and TRBJ1-4; D possibly corresponds to TRBD1 (5 bases). Germline-derived CDR1 and CDR2 are SNHLY and FYNNEI. Between the trimmed V and J ends, which lost 4 bases and 8 bases, there was a span of 11 bases. The CDR3 is 13 residues long. The CDR3 region has the DNA TGTGCCAGCAGTGGACAGTGGGGGGAAAAACTGTTTTTT. This codes for CASSGQWGEKLFF.

This clone was observed a single time. The CDR3 is CASSQDLTEEGNTEAFF. In DNA, the CDR3 is TGCGCCAGCAGCCAAGATTTGACGGAAGAAGGGAACACTGAAGCTTTCTTT. This chain uses TRBV4-3 with TRBJ1-1; D not certain. CDR1 is LGHNA, CDR2 YSLEER, per germline. CDR3 length equals 17 residues. With 0 bases removed from V and 1 base from J, the gap between germline ends came to 15 bases.

The genes are TRBV5-1 and TRBJ2-7; 8 bases are shared with TRBD2. V trimming: 0 bases; J trimming: 6 bases; junction bases outside the gene matches: 11. Germline V CDR1 and CDR2: SGHRS, YFSETQ. The CDR3 is 16 residues long. The CDR3 bases are TGCGCCAGCAGCTTGGTCGGCCCTAGCGGGCGGCGCGAGCAGTACTTC. It yields the protein CASSLVGPSGRREQYF.

The gene calls are TRBV11-2 and TRBJ2-4; D is uncertain. This CDR3 is built from 13 residues. CDR1 is SGHAT, CDR2 FQNNGV, per germline. V lost 5 bases, J lost 2 bases, and 7 bases lay in between. The CDR3 here is CASSPLTKNIQYF. The DNA of the CDR3 is TGTGCCAGCAGCCCACTCACCAAAAACATTCAGTACTTC.

CDR3 DNA sequence: TGTGCCATCAGTGACCCTCTGACAGGGGGTACTTATGGCTACACCTTC. It is translated as CAISDPLTGGTYGYTF. This sequence joins TRBV10-3 and TRBJ1-2, with TRBD1 identical over 9 bases. The CDR3 spans 16 residues. The V segment lost 3 bases and the J segment 5 bases; nucleotides outside the gene matches: 10. The germline V gene has CDR1 ENHRY and CDR2 SYGVKD.

The gene calls are TRBV29-1 and TRBJ1-2; tentative D call: TRBD1 (5 bases). The CDR3 is 14 residues long. CDR1 and CDR2 (germline): SQVTM, ANQGSEA. V lost 4 bases and J 5 bases, leaving 17 bases between the germline ends. Written as DNA, the CDR3 is TGCAGCGTTGTAGGACAAGGGTTAGGATATGGCTACACCTTC. It is translated as CSVVGQGLGYGYTF.

The rearrangement joins TRBV28 to TRBJ1-1; the D is unclear. Germline V gives CDR1 MDHEN, CDR2 SYDVKM. V shed 10 bases and J shed 7 bases, with 13 bases lying between them. The CDR3 covers 11 residues. Here the CDR3 DNA reads TGTGCCACAGCGACGAGTGTTGAAGCTTTCTTT. Its protein is CATATSVEAFF.

A single count supports this clone. This chain joins TRBV6-5 and TRBJ2-3, with TRBD1 identical over 10 bases. Germline loops: CDR1 MNHEY, CDR2 SVGAGI. V trimming: 5 bases; J trimming: 6 bases; junction bases outside the gene matches: 5. The CDR3 runs 14 residues. CDR3 in amino acids: CASSPTGGDDTQYF. Written as DNA, the CDR3 is TGTGCCAGCAGTCCGACAGGGGGCGACGATACGCAGTATTTT.

CDR3 nucleotide sequence: TGTGCCAGCAGCCAAGATAGTGGAGTCTACGAGCAGTACTTC. Protein product: CASSQDSGVYEQYF. The rearrangement uses TRBV14 and TRBJ2-7, with unresolved D. Germline CDR1 is SGHDN and CDR2 is FVKESK. Trimming stripped 0 bases from V and 3 bases from J, with 9 bases between. The CDR3 sequence is 14 residues long.

The chain has TRBV7-9 and TRBJ2-7, with TRBD1 identical over 7 bases. V shed 5 bases, J shed 1 base, and the junction held 2 bases outside the gene matches. The germline CDR1 and CDR2 sequences are SEHNR and FQNEAQ (reference sequence). The CDR3 has 13 amino acids. The DNA for the CDR3 is TGTGCCAGCAGCCGACAGGGATCCTACGAGCAGTACTTC. This translates into CASSRQGSYEQYF.

In its sample, this clone was seen a few times. CDR3 sequence: CASSPPGHRNTIYF. In nucleotides, the CDR3 is TGTGCCAGCAGCCCCCCGGGACATAGAAACACCATATATTTT. This rearrangement joins TRBV3-1 (or the pseudogene TRBV3-2) to TRBJ1-3; maybe TRBD1 (6 bases). The CDR3 has 14 residues. Germline-derived CDR1 and CDR2 are LGHDT and YNNKEL (reference sequence). Deletions cut 4 bases from V and 5 bases from J, with 12 bases between.

This clone was recorded once. The gene calls are TRBV11-3 and TRBJ1-1; D not resolved. The CDR3 extends over 13 amino acids. CDR1 and CDR2 (germline): SGHNT, YENEEA. V was trimmed by 3 bases and J by 5 bases, leaving 10 bases between them. The CDR3 loop reads CASSFSGLTEAFF. Written as DNA, the CDR3 is TGTGCCAGCAGCTTTTCCGGGTTGACTGAAGCTTTCTTT.

The chain employs TRBV4-1 and TRBJ1-5, with TRBD1 as a possible D gene (5 bases). The CDR3 is 14 residues long. Germline lookup yields CDR1 MGHRA and CDR2 YSYEKL. Deletions cut 4 bases from V and 5 bases from J, with 12 bases between. The CDR3 coding sequence is TGCGCCAGCAGCCCAGAGGGGATGTATCAGCCCCAGCATTTT. Translated: CASSPEGMYQPQHF.

The chain employs TRBV3-1 (or the pseudogene TRBV3-2) and TRBJ2-2; D unclear. V was cut by 4 bases and J by 6 bases, with 12 bases left in between. CDR1 and CDR2 from the germline V gene are LGHDT and YNNKEL (reference sequence). CDR3 length equals 14 residues. Here the CDR3 reads CASSPGHHAGELFF. The CDR3 DNA reads TGTGCCAGCAGCCCTGGCCACCACGCCGGGGAGCTGTTTTTT.

This CDR3 is CASRQDDNSPLHF. In nucleotides, the CDR3 is TGCGCCAGCAGACAGGACGATAATTCACCCCTCCACTTT. The rearrangement links TRBV5-1 to TRBJ1-6; possible D gene TRBD1, 5 bases. Trimming pared 5 bases from V and 5 bases from J, leaving 8 bases between. Per germline, CDR1 SGHRS and CDR2 YFSETQ. The CDR3 is 13 residues long.

This sequence joins TRBV3-1 (or the pseudogene TRBV3-2) and TRBJ2-1, with D possibly TRBD2 on 5 matching bases. The V gene's germline CDR1 is LGHDT and CDR2 YNNKEL (reference sequence). Trimming removed 4 bases from V and 3 bases from J, with 22 bases in between. This CDR3 has 18 residues. The CDR3 sequence is CASSREDPWTPLYNEQFF. The DNA for the CDR3 is TGTGCCAGCAGCCGGGAAGACCCTTGGACTCCACTCTACAATGAGCAGTTCTTC.

This sequence joins TRBV7-8 and TRBJ2-1; unclear D gene. This CDR3 has 15 amino acids. CDR1 is SGHVS, CDR2 FQNEAQ, per germline. V lost 3 bases and J lost 0, with 9 bases in between. This chain's CDR3 is CASSLMGYSYNEQFF. The CDR3 DNA reads TGTGCCAGCAGCTTGATGGGTTACTCCTACAATGAGCAGTTCTTC.